This T cell receptor (beta chain) was identified in a study of radiation and T cells in renal cell carcinoma. On the study more broadly: Nephrectomy followed 15 Gy stereotactic body radiation by 4 weeks. Overall study findings and caveats: Without pretreatment biopsies, baseline tumor clonotype presence was undetermined. In blood, top tumor clones expanded by 2 weeks, shrinking by 4.

Time point specified: blood 2 weeks post-SBRT. Treatment given: 15 Gy SBRT to primary tumor, nephrectomy 4 weeks later. Clear cell pathology was present in this patient's renal cell carcinoma. TCRdb's copy holds only in-frame clones and misses some; the assay was immunoSEQ multiplex PCR. This sample has fewer than 30,000 clones, with approximately 84% found just once. Comment on this clone: Its antigen is unidentified.

The CDR3 runs to 19 residues. Trimming cost V 3 bases and J 1 base; bases outside gene matches: 10. Per germline, CDR1 LNHDA and CDR2 SQIVND (reference sequence). Sequencing used blood, obtained from a patient whose treatment included radiotherapy and nephrectomy. This sequence originates from a man aged 55-75 years with renal cell carcinoma. V gene TRBV19 combines with J gene TRBJ2-2; 11 nucleotides agree with TRBD1. The CDR3 region is CASSIQGTGGGWNTGELFF. CDR3 DNA: TGTGCCAGTAGTATTCAAGGGACAGGGGGTGGTTGGAACACCGGGGAGCTGTTTTTT.